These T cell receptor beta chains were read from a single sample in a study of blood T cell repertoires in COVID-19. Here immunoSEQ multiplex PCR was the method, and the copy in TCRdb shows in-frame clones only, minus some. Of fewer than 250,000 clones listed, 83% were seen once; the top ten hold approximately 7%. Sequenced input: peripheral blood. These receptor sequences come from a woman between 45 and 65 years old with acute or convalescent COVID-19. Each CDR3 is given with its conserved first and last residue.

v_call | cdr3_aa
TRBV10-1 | CASISGAETQYF
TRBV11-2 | CASSPGGGPYNEQFF
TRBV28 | CASRRQLTYGYTF
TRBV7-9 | CASSQGVAGVTGELFF
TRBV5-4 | CASSSGQFYNEQFF
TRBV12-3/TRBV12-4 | CASSTASYEQYF
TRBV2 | CASSDRDTQYF
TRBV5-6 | CASSATGDGGTEAFF
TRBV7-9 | CASSPPGVHTGELFF
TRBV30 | CAWSADYSNQPQHF
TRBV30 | CAWSDQASGDEQYF
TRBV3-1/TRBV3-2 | CASSQGLAGEGREQYF
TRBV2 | CASSEGGRPNF
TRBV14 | CASSQKLAGGRFEQYF
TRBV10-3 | CAIIAGGLMYF
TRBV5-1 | CASSLVPQQVMSSGNTIYF
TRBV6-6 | CASSRFQGATNEKLFF
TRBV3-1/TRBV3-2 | CASRRTSGNTGELFF
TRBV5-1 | CASSLVGTENTEAFF
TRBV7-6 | CASSPPSVRSYEQYF
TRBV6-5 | CASFEAGTNYGYTF
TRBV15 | CATSRVGGFGEKLFF
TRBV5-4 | CASSLATGAYEQYF
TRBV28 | CASRRRTVFSGNTIYF
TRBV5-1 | CASSPPGYEQYF
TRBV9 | CASSPRDTYQETQYF
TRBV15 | CATSRDFARGGTGELFF